This is a list of T cell receptor beta chains from one sample in a study of post-analysis software for immune sequencing data. TCRdb fed the PCR reads into MiXCR, producing one record per CDR3 protein. The table has under 200,000 distinct CDR3 sequences, about 36% seen once. The sample in question was blood, obtained after autologous hematopoietic stem cell transplantation. The receptors were gathered from a girl between 5 and 17 years old with multiple sclerosis. CDR3s leave out the opening cysteine and the closing phenylalanine or tryptophan. Not all rows give a size; the values are once, few, many and, for expanded clones, a class.

TRBV28	.	TRBJ1-1	ASPPGGIIWDTEAF
TRBV15	.	TRBJ2-2	ATSREYTGELF
TRBV30	few	TRBJ2-3	AWSVRRADTQY
TRBV12-3/TRBV12-4	.	TRBJ2-1	ASRSDYHNEQF
TRBV11-1	.	TRBJ2-5	ASSLSLAGLETQY
TRBV28	few	TRBJ2-7	ASMVPKSGRIIYEQY
TRBV7-2	many	TRBJ2-5	ASSLAVAGGETQY
TRBV3-1	few	TRBJ2-5	ASSQGTWETQY
TRBV24-1	few	.	AISPGGPFYEQY
TRBV12-3/TRBV12-4	.	TRBJ1-5	ASSLSGQPQH
TRBV6-1	many	TRBJ2-7	ASSAKTGAPTYEQY